The entry that follows covers one T cell receptor beta chain sequence. The antigen is not known. PCR primers comprised 60 Vbeta and 13 Jbeta primers. Assay: immunoSEQ multiplex PCR; the TCRdb copy retains only in-frame clones and omits some. The profile shows around 150,000 clones, approximately 79% of them singletons. Germline CDR1 is MNHNS and CDR2 is SASEGT. The CDR3 spans 15 residues. V was trimmed by 2 bases and J by 5 bases, leaving 13 bases between them. These data are taken from a study of cytomegalovirus exposure and HLA in healthy donors. General study findings and limits: The classifier was said to identify cytomegalovirus status with high specificity and sensitivity. In a later analysis, around 18,000 TCR beta sequences were associated with HLA alleles at 0.05 false discovery rate.

Each donor was nominally healthy when sampled (though unrecorded immune exposures were likely). The chain carries TRBV6-1 and TRBJ2-1, with a weak D call TRBD2 (6 bases). Material for sequencing was PBMCs. This receptor was identified in a man between 45 and 60 years old in good health and CMV-seropositive. CDR3 sequence (DNA): TGTGCCAGCAGTGAATCATTGCGGGACCACAATGAGCAGTTCTTC. This sequence encodes CASSESLRDHNEQFF.